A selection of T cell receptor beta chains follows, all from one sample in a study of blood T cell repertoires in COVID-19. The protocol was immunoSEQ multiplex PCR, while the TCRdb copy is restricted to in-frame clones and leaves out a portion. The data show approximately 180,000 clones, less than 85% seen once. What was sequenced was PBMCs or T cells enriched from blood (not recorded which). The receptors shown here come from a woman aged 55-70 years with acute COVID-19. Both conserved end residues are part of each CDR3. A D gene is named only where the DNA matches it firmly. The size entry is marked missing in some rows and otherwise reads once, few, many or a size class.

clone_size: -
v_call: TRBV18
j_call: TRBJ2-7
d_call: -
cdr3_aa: CASSPPRTASYEQYF
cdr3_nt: TGTGCCAGCTCACCCCCGAGAACAGCCTCCTACGAGCAGTACTTC

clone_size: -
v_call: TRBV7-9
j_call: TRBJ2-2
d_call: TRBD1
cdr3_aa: CASSKTDRADTGELFF
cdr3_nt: TGTGCCAGCAGTAAAACAGACAGGGCGGACACCGGGGAGCTGTTTTTT

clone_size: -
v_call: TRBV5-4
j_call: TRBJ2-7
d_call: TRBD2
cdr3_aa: CASSSTSGTYEQYF
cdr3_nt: TGTGCCAGCAGCTCCACTAGCGGGACTTACGAGCAGTACTTC

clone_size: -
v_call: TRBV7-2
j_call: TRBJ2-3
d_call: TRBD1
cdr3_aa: CASSVTPGTVQRF
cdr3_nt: TGTGCCAGCAGTGTTACCCCCGGGACAGTCCAACGTTTT

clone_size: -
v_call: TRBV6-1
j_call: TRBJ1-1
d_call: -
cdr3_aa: CASSERGLSEAFF
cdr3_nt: TGTGCCAGCAGTGAACGGGGTTTATCTGAAGCTTTCTTT

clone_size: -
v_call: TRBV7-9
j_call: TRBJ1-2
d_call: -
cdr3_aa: CASSLAYAGTTNYGYTF
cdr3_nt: TGTGCCAGCAGCTTAGCATATGCAGGAACGACTAACTATGGCTACACCTTC

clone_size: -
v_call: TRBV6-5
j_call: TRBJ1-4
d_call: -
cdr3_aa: CASRRQESNEKLFF
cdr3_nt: TGTGCCAGCAGGCGACAGGAATCTAATGAAAAACTGTTTTTT

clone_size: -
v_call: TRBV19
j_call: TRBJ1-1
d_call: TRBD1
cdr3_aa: CASKRGQVNTEAFF
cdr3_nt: TGTGCCAGTAAAAGGGGACAGGTGAACACTGAAGCTTTCTTT

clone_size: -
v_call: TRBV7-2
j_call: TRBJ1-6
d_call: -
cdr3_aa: CASSLMAPGDSPLHF
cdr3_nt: TGTGCCAGCAGCTTAATGGCCCCGGGGGATTCACCCCTCCACTTT

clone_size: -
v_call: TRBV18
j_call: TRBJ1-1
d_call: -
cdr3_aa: CASSPGARDTEAFF
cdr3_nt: TGTGCCAGCTCACCAGGGGCGCGAGACACTGAAGCTTTCTTT

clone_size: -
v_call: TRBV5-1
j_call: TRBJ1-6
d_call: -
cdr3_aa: CASSLAQRGSPLHF
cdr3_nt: TGCGCCAGCAGCTTGGCGCAGAGAGGGTCACCCCTCCACTTT

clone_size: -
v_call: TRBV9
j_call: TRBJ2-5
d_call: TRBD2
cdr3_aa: CASSVWREGPETQYF
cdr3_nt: TGTGCCAGCAGCGTATGGCGGGAGGGCCCAGAGACCCAGTACTTC

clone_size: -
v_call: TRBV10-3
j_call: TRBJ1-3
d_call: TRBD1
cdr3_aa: CAISESTGGIGNTIYF
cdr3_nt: TGTGCCATCAGTGAGTCGACAGGGGGAATAGGAAACACCATATATTTT

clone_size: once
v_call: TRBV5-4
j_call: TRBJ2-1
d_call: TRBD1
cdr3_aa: CASSLGFPGQGTDEQFF
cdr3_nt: TGTGCCAGCAGCTTGGGATTTCCGGGACAGGGTACCGATGAGCAGTTCTTC

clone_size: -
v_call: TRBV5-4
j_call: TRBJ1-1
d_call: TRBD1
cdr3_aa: CASSLARQGVNTEAFF
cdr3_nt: TGTGCCAGCAGCTTGGCGAGACAGGGGGTTAACACTGAAGCTTTCTTT

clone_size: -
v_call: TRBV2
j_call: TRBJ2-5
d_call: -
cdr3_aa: CASRADPTGETQYF
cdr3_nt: TGTGCCAGCCGGGCAGACCCCACAGGCGAGACCCAGTACTTC

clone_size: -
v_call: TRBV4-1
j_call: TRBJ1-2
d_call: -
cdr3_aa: CASSQGIQGNYGYTF
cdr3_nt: TGCGCCAGCAGCCAGGGAATCCAGGGGAACTATGGCTACACCTTC

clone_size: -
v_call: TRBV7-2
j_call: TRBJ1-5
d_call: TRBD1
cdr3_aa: CASSSRGFDRVNNNQPQHF
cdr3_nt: TGTGCCAGCAGCTCTAGGGGGTTCGACAGGGTTAATAACAATCAGCCCCAGCATTTT